This TCR beta chain is from a study of blood T cells in healthy people across ages. The CDR3 spans 15 residues. V was shortened by 2 bases and J by 1 base, with 11 bases between the two germline ends. CDR1 and CDR2 from the germline V gene are SGHRS and YFSETQ. A second PCR, run for about 7 to 12 cycles, used a sample-barcoded 5' primer plus a J-beta primer mix. TCRdb re-derived calls from the 5' RACE reads in MiXCR, one entry per CDR3 protein. Found here are 1.8 million or so distinct CDR3 sequences, approximately 39% of them singletons; the top ten hold roughly 24%. Input material: blood. The TCR originated in a human donor in good health. The chain couples TRBV5-1 to TRBJ2-3; D unresolved. The CDR3 bases are TGCGCCAGCAGCTTTACTCTAGGCGGCACAGATACGCAGTATTTT. Its translation: CASSFTLGGTDTQYF.